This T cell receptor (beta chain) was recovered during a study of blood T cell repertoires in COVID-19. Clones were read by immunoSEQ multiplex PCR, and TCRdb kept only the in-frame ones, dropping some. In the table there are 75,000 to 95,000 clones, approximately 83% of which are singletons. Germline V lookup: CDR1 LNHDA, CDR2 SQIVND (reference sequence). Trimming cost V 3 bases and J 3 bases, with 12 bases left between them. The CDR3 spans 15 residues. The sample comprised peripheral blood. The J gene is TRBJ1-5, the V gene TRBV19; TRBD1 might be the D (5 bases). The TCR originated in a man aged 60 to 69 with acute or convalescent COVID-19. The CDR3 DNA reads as TGTGCCAGTAGTATTTCGGGACTGATCAATCAGCCCCAGCATTTT. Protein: CASSISGLINQPQHF.